This TCR beta chain was recovered during a study of cytotoxic CD8 clonotypes in ibrutinib-treated CLL. The method was immunoSEQ multiplex PCR; TCRdb's version includes in-frame clones alone and lacks a portion of them. The sample lists approximately 200,000 clones, roughly 72% occurring once. The sample was PBMCs, taken after 24 months of ibrutinib treatment. This TCR was sampled from a human donor with chronic lymphocytic leukemia.

The chain's CDR3 is CASSRGTGSQETQYF. The CDR3 nucleotides are TGTGCCAGCTCACGTGGGACAGGATCGCAAGAGACCCAGTACTTC. V is TRBV18 and J is TRBJ2-5; 8 bases align to TRBD1. V was clipped by 4 bases and J by 2 bases; unmatched bases: 6. The CDR3 extends over 15 amino acids. From germline, CDR1 is KGHSH and CDR2 LQKENI.